This TCR beta chain was recorded in a study of response to subunit inactivated influenza vaccine. MiXCR, run by TCRdb on the RT-PCR reads, gives a single entry per CDR3 protein. The table has about 170,000 distinct CDR3 sequences, over 9.5% seen once. The same sample was also used in a study of T cells expressing NK-cell markers. That source notes: In generating TCR beta cDNA, 5'RACE template switching with UMIs was used.

The source was CD8+ T cells sorted from PBMCs, collected less than 13 days after vaccination. The source is a man aged 45-65 years who received an inactivated influenza vaccine.

In nucleotides, the CDR3 is TGTGCCAGCAGCTTAGGGCCGGGACTAGCGGGAGGAGATACGCAGTATTTT. This translates into CASSLGPGLAGGDTQYF. The chain has TRBV7-9 and TRBJ2-3; TRBD2 agrees at 15 bases. CDR1 and CDR2 (germline): SEHNR, FQNEAQ (reference sequence). With V trimmed by 1 base and J by 5 bases, 4 bases remained unmatched. The CDR3 extends over 17 amino acids.